The clone carrying this T cell receptor beta chain occurred many times. What it binds is unknown. TCR beta CDR3 regions were amplified from RNA. Primed by the HTBI set, a first-round RT-PCR was run on the TCR CDR3. TCRdb processed the multiplex PCR reads anew with MiXCR; each CDR3 protein has one entry. The data contain some 400,000 distinct CDR3 sequences, about 15% of them singletons. The entry originates in a study of T cells in Graves' hyperthyroidism and ophthalmopathy. CDR1 and CDR2 from the germline V gene are LNHDA and SQIVND (reference sequence). CDR3 length: 16 residues. Trimming removed 0 bases at V and 0 bases at J, with 8 bases between. Study results and caveats: Separation of ophthalmopathy from stable hyperthyroidism was achieved by a 13 V-J model. Blood samples included most of the expanded thyroid clonotypes exceeding 0.001.

The study excluded patients with uncontrolled infection, other autoimmune disease, pregnancy or lactation. The chain has TRBV19 and TRBJ1-4, with unresolved D. This sequence originates from a woman in her fifties or sixties with Graves' hyperthyroidism. The sample was blood. The CDR3, as DNA: TGTGCCAGTAGTATAGAAGGGCTTGCAACTAATGAAAAACTGTTTTTT. It specifies CASSIEGLATNEKLFF.